The rows below give T cell receptor beta chains drawn from one sample of a study of shared clonotypes between healthy human individuals. The repertoire was sequenced with immunoSEQ multiplex PCR; TCRdb's copy has only in-frame clones and lacks some. The sample contains 2 million to 3 million clones, 80% to 95% of which appear only once. Sequencing was done on a sample of naive CD4+ T cells from PBMCs. The receptors stem from a man aged 18-30 years in good health. Some clones in this sample may be carry-over from other donors' samples. The CDR3 runs from the conserved cysteine through the conserved F or W. Each record gives: V gene, CDR3 protein.

TRBV4-3	CASSQGGTSHGSNQPQHF
TRBV7-9	CASSRRDSAQYF
TRBV10-3	CAISLTGTIYGYTF
TRBV27	CASSRGGSRGEKLFF
TRBV11-2	CASSLGLRAGEQYF
TRBV15	CATSRLGNEQFF
TRBV5-1	CASSQHGHSEETQYF
TRBV6-1	CASSEVRHLFNTGELFF
TRBV5-1	CASSLGSTDTQYF
TRBV10-2	CASRASGSGHEQYF
TRBV10-3	CATRQGPRQSSPLHF
TRBV18	CASSPRKTAGTAIYEQYF
TRBV5-5	CASSTERAALYEQYF
TRBV2	CASSSQGAEQYF
TRBV4-1	CASSLGIQGATGANVLTF
TRBV18	CASSPGTSGARDTQYF
TRBV7-2	CASSLAGQGYQPQHF
TRBV28	CASSLIQGAETQYF
TRBV6-1	CASSGDRGTDTQYF
TRBV5-4	CASSLGLASNRDTQYF
TRBV5-1	CASSPGPTADTQYF
TRBV2	CASSRQGRQYF
TRBV27	CASSAGDAGAGTEAFF
TRBV15	CATSRDSQGSTDTQYF
TRBV5-1	CASSLSGMGGTDTQYF
TRBV5-1	CASSLGRGGLETQYF
TRBV2	CASRIAYQETQYF
TRBV6-6	CASSVPRGEGQNEQYF
TRBV10-3	CAIAVNTGELFF
TRBV27	CASSFSSHYTGELFF
TRBV28	CASSLQGVSNQPQHF
TRBV5-4	CAIEGRNRADTQYF
TRBV28	CASSLISAAVGYTF
TRBV7-2	CASSVGTGGRQPQHF
TRBV28	CASSTRIYGYTF
TRBV28	CASSVRGQPRNTIYF
TRBV6-5	CASSFVGEANYGYTF
TRBV2	CASDMWRQPYGYTF
TRBV2	CASKGGETQYF
TRBV9	CASSVDPGQGPYEQYF
TRBV19	CASSLDRGNTEAFF
TRBV6-6	CASSDRGQETQYF
TRBV9	CASSVMAGGNTGELFF
TRBV6-1	CASRWGTDTQYF
TRBV4-3	CASSQDRGFEKLFF
TRBV7-3	CASSNRQGSNEQFF